This is a list of T cell receptor beta chains from one sample in a study of T cells after yellow fever vaccination. A single record per CDR3 protein comes from TCRdb applying MiXCR to the 5' RACE reads. This table holds roughly 330,000 distinct CDR3 sequences, about 6.6% found once. The sequenced sample was PBMCs, obtained around 45 days after the first yellow fever vaccination. The receptors shown here come from a man between 18 and 29 years old who received the YFV17D yellow fever vaccine. Each CDR3 is given with its conserved first and last residue. Each record gives: J gene, V gene, CDR3 length, clone size, D gene, CDR3 DNA, CDR3 protein. D genes are given only for firm matches. Clone size is not always given. Where it is, it says once, few, many or a class for expanded clones.

TRBJ1-5,TRBV27,13,many,NA,TGTGCCAGCAGTTTTCGCAGGGCTCAGCCCCAGCATTTT,CASSFRRAQPQHF
TRBJ2-2,TRBV7-6,16,NA,NA,TGTGCCAGCAGCCCGGGATGGGGGCGCGACACCGGGGAGCTGTTTTTT,CASSPGWGRDTGELFF
TRBJ1-6,TRBV5-1,14,few,NA,TGCGCCAGCAGCGCCGTAGACGCGAATTCACCCCTCCACTTT,CASSAVDANSPLHF
TRBJ1-2,TRBV6-1,12,many,NA,TGTGCCAGCAGGTCGGGGACGGCCGGCTACACCTTC,CASRSGTAGYTF
TRBJ2-4,TRBV28,16,NA,NA,TGTGCCAGCAGGACCAGTGCGGGGTACGCCAAAAACATTCAGTACTTC,CASRTSAGYAKNIQYF
TRBJ1-2,TRBV7-2,14,many,NA,TGTGCCAGCAGCTTACCGGAAGGGGGGTATGGCTACACCTTC,CASSLPEGGYGYTF
TRBJ1-2,TRBV7-2,15,few,NA,TGTGCCAGCAGCCCAATGCTCCAGGGTGCCTATGGCTACACCTTC,CASSPMLQGAYGYTF
TRBJ1-5,TRBV5-1,14,many,NA,TGCGCCAGCAGCTTGTCAGGGGGCAATCAGCCCCAGCATTTT,CASSLSGGNQPQHF
TRBJ2-7,TRBV6-2/TRBV6-3,15,NA,TRBD2,TGTGCCAGCACCCTGGGACTAGCTGTGCCCTACGAGCAGTACTTC,CASTLGLAVPYEQYF
TRBJ2-2,TRBV7-2,15,many,NA,TGTGCCAGCAGCTTATTCCAAGGGGGGACCGGGGAGCTGTTTTTT,CASSLFQGGTGELFF
TRBJ1-2,TRBV30,12,few,TRBD1,TGTGCCTGGAGACTTGACAGGGGCGGCTACACCTTC,CAWRLDRGGYTF
TRBJ1-1,TRBV11-2,11,few,NA,TGTGCCAGCAGCCCCTACCGAGAAGCTTTCTTT,CASSPYREAFF
TRBJ1-1,TRBV4-1,19,few,TRBD1,TGCGCCAGCAGCCTAAGGCGAGCGGCAGGGGGCGGAGTAGGCACTGAAGCTTTCTTT,CASSLRRAAGGGVGTEAFF
TRBJ1-2,TRBV5-1,13,many,NA,TGCGCCAGCAGCTTAGGTCTTGAGGATGGCTACACCTTC,CASSLGLEDGYTF
TRBJ1-1,TRBV4-3,14,few,NA,TGCGCCAGCAGCCAAGAAGGAGGGTTCACTGAAGCTTTCTTT,CASSQEGGFTEAFF
TRBJ2-5,TRBV5-4,14,few,NA,TGTGCCAGCAGCCTGTACAGGGTTGGGGAGACCCAGTACTTC,CASSLYRVGETQYF
TRBJ2-2,TRBV5-1,11,few,NA,TGCGCCAGCAGCTTGTACCGGGAGCTGTTTTTT,CASSLYRELFF
TRBJ2-3,TRBV19,18,NA,NA,TGTGCCAGTAGTATAGAGGTCCTCATCGGGGGGCCAGGAGGTACGCAGTATTTT,CASSIEVLIGGPGGTQYF
TRBJ2-3,TRBV20-1,13,few,NA,TGCAGTGCTAATCTGGGGGGCGAGGATACGCAGTATTTT,CSANLGGEDTQYF
TRBJ2-1,TRBV4-3,15,NA,NA,TGCGCCAGCAGCCAACACCTGGGCTCCTACAATGAGCAGTTCTTC,CASSQHLGSYNEQFF
TRBJ1-2,TRBV7-9,12,NA,NA,TGTGCCAGCAGCGAGACAGTTACGGGCTACACCTTC,CASSETVTGYTF
TRBJ2-1,TRBV5-1,14,few,NA,TGCGCCAGCAGCTTGGGGTCAGAATACAATGAGCAGTTCTTC,CASSLGSEYNEQFF
TRBJ2-7,TRBV20-1,15,many,TRBD2,TGCAGTGCATCTATCACCCGCGGGGGGACCTACGAGCAGTACTTC,CSASITRGGTYEQYF
TRBJ2-3,TRBV12-3/TRBV12-4,18,NA,TRBD2,TGTGCCTTCAGTTCAACTAGCGGGGGGAGTTCTAGCACAGATACGCAGTATTTT,CAFSSTSGGSSSTDTQYF
TRBJ2-2,TRBV11-2,15,many,NA,TGTGCCAGCAGCATTTGGGGAAAGGACACCGGGGAGCTGTTTTTT,CASSIWGKDTGELFF
TRBJ1-2,TRBV6-2/TRBV6-3,14,few,TRBD1,TGTGCCAGCAGTTACCAGACAGGGAGGTATGGCTACACCTTC,CASSYQTGRYGYTF
TRBJ2-1,TRBV5-1,14,few,NA,TGCGCCAGCAGCTTCGGGACCCAATCGGAGGAGCAGTTCTTC,CASSFGTQSEEQFF
TRBJ1-2,TRBV6-1,14,few,NA,TGTGCCAGCACTAGGCCGGCCGGATACTATGGCTACACCTTC,CASTRPAGYYGYTF
TRBJ2-3,TRBV29-1,15,NA,NA,TGCAGCGTTTATTCTCCGGGACACTCCACAGATACGCAGTATTTT,CSVYSPGHSTDTQYF
TRBJ1-1,TRBV29-1,12,NA,NA,TGCAGCGTTATCGGACTGAACACTGAAGCTTTCTTT,CSVIGLNTEAFF
TRBJ2-3,TRBV20-1,12,many,NA,TGCAGTGCTAGAGGCGGGGCAGATACGCAGTATTTT,CSARGGADTQYF
TRBJ1-1,TRBV5-1,16,NA,TRBD1,TGCGCCAGCACCTCTAGTCCCGGGACAGGATGGGCGGGAGCTTTCTTT,CASTSSPGTGWAGAFF